This TCR beta chain came from a study of CD8+ T cells in alopecia areata. Study at large: Oral tofacitinib, 5 to 10 mg twice daily, was given in an open-label trial. The SALT score measured affected scalp surface percentage in treated patients.

As to treatment: oral pan-JAK inhibitor, 5-10 mg twice daily. The germline V gene has CDR1 SGHTA and CDR2 FQGNSA. This CDR3 spans 14 amino acids. V was clipped by 3 bases and J by 0 bases, with 8 bases between them. Following extraction, RNA underwent reverse transcription to cDNA, which served as the sequencing template. Some clones are missing from TCRdb's copy, which holds only in-frame ones; the method was immunoSEQ multiplex PCR. The data hold more than 150,000 clones, with approximately 50% observed a single time. The source was CD8+ T cells sorted from blood, collected between weeks 51 and 54, from a patient treated with tofacitinib. The sequence was obtained from a human donor with alopecia areata. The chain links TRBV7-2 to TRBJ2-5; D is unresolved. CDR3 region: CASSFSPYQETQYF. The CDR3 nucleotides read TGTGCCAGCAGCTTTAGTCCGTACCAAGAGACCCAGTACTTC.